Following are 7 T cell receptor beta chains from one sample sequenced in a study of T cells in Graves' hyperthyroidism and ophthalmopathy. TCR beta CDR3 region amplification was performed from RNA transcripts. The TCR CDR3 first-round RT-PCR relied on the HTBI primer set. Using its own MiXCR run on the multiplex PCR reads, TCRdb lists one record per CDR3 protein. This sample has about 720,000 distinct CDR3 sequences, with approximately 19% found just once. Source material: blood. The receptors stem from a woman aged 50 to 65 with Graves' hyperthyroidism that later progressed to Graves' ophthalmopathy.

This clonotype has a count of ten or more. V usage is TRBV12-3 or TRBV12-4 and J usage is TRBJ1-2; possibly TRBD1 for D (5 bases). Trimming cost V 0 bases and J 8 bases, with 10 bases left between them. The CDR3 runs to 13 residues. DNA of the CDR3: TGTGCCAGCAGTTTAGCGTTAGGGGACGGCTACACCTTC. It yields the protein CASSLALGDGYTF.

V usage is TRBV7-9 and J usage is TRBJ1-6; D not resolved. Trimming removed 5 bases from V and 10 bases from J, with 12 bases in between. CDR3 size: 13 residues. Germline CDR1 and CDR2: SEHNR and FQNEAQ (reference sequence). The CDR3 loop is CASSRPGGSPLHF. The CDR3 DNA reads as TGTGCCAGCAGCCGGCCAGGAGGCTCACCCCTCCACTTT.

This clonotype was seen repeatedly, ten times or more. The gene calls are TRBV7-2 and TRBJ2-3; D not certain. Germline lookup yields CDR1 SGHTA and CDR2 FQGNSA. Trimming stripped 6 bases from V and 5 bases from J, with 15 bases between. The CDR3 is 14 residues long. The CDR3 DNA sequence: TGTGCCAGCAGGACCACTCTACCCGGAGATACGCAGTATTTT. This codes for CASRTTLPGDTQYF.

At least ten counts were recorded for this clonotype. The chain is built from TRBV6-1 and TRBJ1-2; D remains ambiguous. V was pared by 2 bases and J by 4 bases, with 14 bases between. Germline lookup yields CDR1 MNHNS and CDR2 SASEGT. This CDR3 is built from 15 residues. This CDR3 reads CASSEKDRESYGYTF. The CDR3 DNA reads TGTGCCAGCAGTGAAAAGGACCGAGAATCCTATGGCTACACCTTC.

The chain recombines TRBV9 with TRBJ2-1; no reliable D call. Between the trimmed V and J ends, which lost 3 bases and 2 bases, there was a span of 12 bases. The CDR3 covers 15 residues. Germline CDR1 is SGDLS and CDR2 is YYNGEE. The CDR3 here is CASSADISPYNEQFF. The CDR3 region has the DNA TGTGCCAGCAGCGCCGACATCTCCCCCTACAATGAGCAGTTCTTC.

This clonotype was seen ten or more times. The chain is built from TRBV13 and TRBJ2-7; D gene unclear. The CDR3 length is 14 residues. V shed 1 base and J shed 3 bases, with 10 bases lying between them. From germline, CDR1 is PRHDT and CDR2 FYEKMQ (reference sequence). As DNA, the CDR3 is TGTGCCAGCAGCTTAGTGGGTGAGCGCTACGAGCAGTACTTC. Its protein product is CASSLVGERYEQYF.

This clonotype occurred many times. The CDR3 here is CASSLGPQGDGFEQYF. CDR3 DNA: TGCGCCAGCAGCTTGGGCCCGCAGGGAGATGGGTTCGAGCAGTACTTC. The chain links TRBV5-1 to TRBJ2-7, with D perhaps being TRBD1 or TRBD2 (5 bases each). In germline, CDR1 is SGHRS, CDR2 YFSETQ. The CDR3 is 16 residues long. Trimming took off 0 bases at V and 6 bases at J, with 19 bases between the two ends.